This is a list of T cell receptor beta chains from one sample in a study of shared clonotypes between healthy human individuals. Sequencing used immunoSEQ multiplex PCR; TCRdb keeps in-frame clones, though not all of them. The sample gives roughly 2.6 million clones, approximately 90% of which show up once; around 0.15% is in the top ten. The sample comprised naive CD4+ T cells sorted from blood. These receptors came from a man aged 18 to 30 in good health. CDR3s include the opening cysteine and the closing phenylalanine or tryptophan. D genes are given only for firm matches. Where a row states a size, it is once, few, many or the class of an expanded clone; other rows omit it.

d_call j_call clone_size v_call cdr3_aa cdr3_nt
TRBD2 TRBJ2-7 NA TRBV7-6 CASSLAVGGTYEQYF TGTGCCAGCAGCTTAGCAGTCGGGGGGACCTACGAGCAGTACTTC
TRBD2 TRBJ2-5 few TRBV2 CASRVGLAGETQYF TGTGCCAGCAGGGTCGGACTAGCGGGGGAGACCCAGTACTTC
NA TRBJ1-5 once TRBV18 CASSTDSNQPQHF TGTGCCAGCTCGACAGATAGCAATCAGCCCCAGCATTTT
TRBD1 TRBJ1-5 once TRBV19 CASWDRENQPQHF TGTGCCAGTTGGGACAGGGAAAATCAGCCCCAGCATTTT
NA TRBJ1-2 NA TRBV4-1 CASTGIGGEGYTF TGCGCCAGTACCGGGATTGGGGGGGAAGGCTACACCTTC
NA TRBJ1-2 NA TRBV4-2 CASSQGEVVGYGYTF TGTGCCAGCAGCCAAGGGGAAGTAGTCGGGTATGGCTACACCTTC
NA TRBJ1-1 NA TRBV25-1 CASSDLGIEAFF TGTGCCAGCAGTGATTTGGGCATTGAAGCTTTCTTT
TRBD2 TRBJ2-3 NA TRBV10-3 CAISRSGTSGITDTQYF TGTGCCATCAGTAGATCCGGGACTAGCGGGATCACAGATACGCAGTATTTT
NA TRBJ1-5 few TRBV5-6 CASSLGQFNQPQHF TGTGCCAGCAGCTTGGGACAGTTCAATCAGCCCCAGCATTTT
NA TRBJ1-1 few TRBV21-1 CASSKGRGAFF TGTGCCAGCAGCAAAGGAAGAGGAGCTTTCTTT
NA TRBJ2-1 once TRBV19 CASSIETGYNEQFF TGTGCCAGTAGTATAGAGACTGGCTACAATGAGCAGTTCTTC
TRBD2 TRBJ2-1 NA TRBV2 CASSLAGGPAEQFF TGTGCCAGCAGTTTAGCGGGAGGGCCGGCTGAGCAGTTCTTC
TRBD2 TRBJ2-3 NA TRBV10-1 CASSDTSGETDTQYF TGCGCCAGCAGTGATACTAGCGGGGAGACAGATACGCAGTATTTT
TRBD2 TRBJ2-7 NA TRBV29-1 CSVVGGSSYEQYF TGCAGCGTTGTTGGCGGGAGCTCCTACGAGCAGTACTTC
TRBD2 TRBJ2-1 NA TRBV6-6 CASSTSGGVDEQFF TGTGCCAGCAGTACTAGCGGGGGTGTAGATGAGCAGTTCTTC
NA TRBJ1-2 NA TRBV5-1 CASSLLLGNYGYTF TGCGCCAGCAGCTTGCTGCTCGGGAACTATGGCTACACCTTC
NA TRBJ2-3 NA TRBV6-1 CASRQGGAGTDTQYF TGTGCCAGCAGGCAGGGCGGGGCAGGGACAGATACGCAGTATTTT
NA TRBJ1-1 NA TRBV19 CASSGREMNTEAFF TGTGCCAGTAGTGGTAGGGAAATGAACACTGAAGCTTTCTTT
NA TRBJ2-7 NA TRBV6-1 CASASPQGSSYEQYF TGTGCCAGCGCCTCGCCCCAGGGAAGTTCCTACGAGCAGTACTTC
NA TRBJ1-6 few TRBV19 CATSGFPKLDGCWPLHF TGTGCCACCAGCGGGTTTCCAAAACTAGATGGATGTTGGCCCCTCCACTTT
NA TRBJ2-7 NA TRBV11-2 CASSLDRPPGLDEQYF TGTGCCAGCAGCTTAGATAGGCCACCGGGTCTGGACGAGCAGTACTTC
TRBD2 TRBJ2-3 NA TRBV30 CAWSRLAGNTDTQYF TGTGCCTGGAGTCGGCTAGCGGGGAACACAGATACGCAGTATTTT
NA TRBJ1-1 NA TRBV18 CASSPLYAGTVNTEAFF TGTGCCAGCTCACCATTATACGCCGGGACGGTGAACACTGAAGCTTTCTTT
NA TRBJ2-2 NA TRBV5-6 CASSLPLAKSGELFF TGTGCCAGCAGCTTGCCTTTGGCCAAAAGCGGGGAGCTGTTTTTT
TRBD1 TRBJ1-2 NA TRBV30 CAWSPGQGALYGYTF TGTGCCTGGAGTCCGGGACAGGGGGCCCTCTATGGCTACACCTTC
NA TRBJ2-7 NA TRBV10-1 CASSDGYSYEQYF TGCGCCAGCAGTGATGGTTATTCCTACGAGCAGTACTTC
TRBD2 TRBJ2-7 once TRBV30 CAWSPGTRVDEQYF TGTGCCTGGAGTCCAGGGACTAGAGTCGACGAGCAGTACTTC
NA TRBJ2-6 NA TRBV27 CASTIGGSSGANVLTF TGTGCCAGCACCATTGGGGGCAGCTCTGGGGCCAACGTCCTGACTTTC
NA TRBJ1-5 NA TRBV7-8 CASSLANRVDQPQHF TGTGCCAGCAGCTTAGCGAACAGGGTGGATCAGCCCCAGCATTTT
NA TRBJ1-2 NA TRBV30 CAWSDRRPARYTF TGTGCCTGGAGTGACAGGCGGCCAGCGCGCTACACCTTC
TRBD2 TRBJ2-7 NA TRBV7-2 CASSLKRGGVGSYEQYF TGTGCCAGCAGCTTAAAACGGGGGGGCGTTGGATCCTACGAGCAGTACTTC
NA TRBJ1-5 NA TRBV14 CASSQGFQPQHF TGTGCCAGCAGCCAAGGATTTCAGCCCCAGCATTTT
NA TRBJ1-3 NA TRBV6-5 CASSYSRETGNTIYF TGTGCCAGCAGTTACTCTCGGGAGACTGGAAACACCATATATTTT
NA TRBJ1-5 NA TRBV6-5 CASRQGPDQPQHF TGTGCCAGCAGGCAGGGTCCCGATCAGCCCCAGCATTTT
TRBD2 TRBJ2-5 NA TRBV23-1 CASSSAGGRVETQYF TGCGCCAGCAGTTCGGCGGGAGGAAGGGTAGAGACCCAGTACTTC
NA TRBJ1-3 NA TRBV2 CASTRGNSGNTIHF TGTGCCAGCACGAGGGGGAACTCTGGAAACACCATACATTTT
NA TRBJ2-7 NA TRBV23-1 CASSHRLQRGSEQYF TGCGCCAGCAGCCACAGACTTCAGAGGGGATCCGAGCAGTACTTC
NA TRBJ2-2 NA TRBV5-1 CASSFMSGGTAGELFF TGCGCCAGCAGCTTCATGTCAGGGGGGACAGCCGGGGAGCTGTTTTTT
NA TRBJ2-2 NA TRBV30 CAWNRDLHTGELFF TGTGCCTGGAACCGGGACTTACACACCGGGGAGCTGTTTTTT
NA TRBJ1-1 once TRBV7-2 CASSLQVNTEAFF TGTGCCAGCAGCCTACAAGTGAACACTGAAGCTTTCTTT
NA TRBJ1-3 NA TRBV6-5 CASSSSGYSGNTIYF TGTGCCAGCAGTTCGTCAGGTTACTCTGGAAACACCATATATTTT
NA TRBJ1-1 NA TRBV18 CASSPPRQVGDTEAFF TGTGCCAGCTCACCACCCCGACAAGTCGGGGACACTGAAGCTTTCTTT
TRBD2 TRBJ2-7 NA TRBV7-2 CASSLGTSGRYEQYF TGTGCCAGCAGCTTAGGGACTAGCGGGAGATACGAGCAGTACTTC
TRBD1 TRBJ2-1 NA TRBV10-1 CASSGGQGTTEQFF TGCGCCAGCAGTGGGGGACAGGGGACAACCGAGCAGTTCTTC
NA TRBJ1-3 NA TRBV28 CASSFSGISGNTIYF TGTGCCAGCAGTTTTTCCGGGATTTCTGGAAACACCATATATTTT
NA TRBJ2-7 NA TRBV28 CASSFYRGGSYEQYF TGTGCCAGCAGTTTCTACAGGGGGGGATCCTACGAGCAGTACTTC
NA TRBJ2-1 NA TRBV19 CASSIRSVVTNEQFF TGTGCCAGTAGTATACGGTCAGTTGTTACGAATGAGCAGTTCTTC
TRBD2 TRBJ2-5 NA TRBV7-8 CASSLAGAGRPETQYF TGTGCCAGCAGCTTAGCAGGAGCGGGACGCCCGGAGACCCAGTACTTC
NA TRBJ2-2 NA TRBV7-9 CASSLGQVAGELFF TGTGCCAGCAGCTTAGGGCAGGTAGCCGGGGAGCTGTTTTTT
NA TRBJ2-3 NA TRBV7-2 CASSPYGGADTQYF TGTGCCAGCAGCCCTTACGGGGGCGCAGATACGCAGTATTTT
NA TRBJ1-3 NA TRBV6-1 CASSEGASLSGNTIYF TGTGCCAGCAGTGAAGGGGCCTCCCTTTCCGGAAACACCATATATTTT
TRBD2 TRBJ2-5 NA TRBV7-7 CASSLIGGIGETQYF TGTGCTAGCAGCCTCATCGGGGGGATAGGAGAGACCCAGTACTTC
TRBD1 TRBJ1-2 NA TRBV28 CASSTPDRNHGYTF TGTGCCAGCAGTACTCCGGACAGGAACCATGGCTACACCTTC
TRBD2 TRBJ2-3 NA TRBV7-2 CASSFSGWGTDTQYF TGTGCCAGCAGCTTTAGCGGGTGGGGCACAGATACGCAGTATTTT
NA TRBJ2-7 NA TRBV27 CASSFGRRQVTAYEQYF TGTGCCAGCAGTTTCGGCCGGAGACAGGTAACTGCCTACGAGCAGTACTTC
NA TRBJ2-4 once TRBV28 CASSLGVPKNIQYF TGTGCCAGCTCCCTGGGGGTACCCAAAAACATTCAGTACTTC
TRBD1 TRBJ2-1 once TRBV11-3 CASSQPYGQGDHEQFF TGTGCCAGCAGTCAACCATACGGGCAGGGGGATCATGAGCAGTTCTTC
NA TRBJ1-3 NA TRBV7-2 CASSLGAVLSGNTIYF TGTGCCAGCAGCTTAGGGGCGGTTCTCTCTGGAAACACCATATATTTT